Presented here are 24 T cell receptor beta chains from one specimen sequenced in a study of PD-L1 blockade in urothelial cancer. TCRdb's copy holds only in-frame clones and misses some; the assay was immunoSEQ multiplex PCR. The sample lists more than 75,000 clones, 90% occurring once. Sequences were derived from PBMCs, sampled around atezolizumab (anti-PD-L1) treatment. Receptors originate from a man aged 60 to 75 with urothelial cancer.

The genes are TRBV12-2 and TRBJ2-1; TRBD2 was called by the table and not checked on the DNA. TRBV12-2 is deemed a pseudogene. The CDR3 totals 18 residues. For the CDR3, the DNA is TGTGCAAGTCGCTTAGCGTCGCCACTAGGAATCTCGTGCAATGAGCAGTTCTTC. Amino acid sequence: CASRLASPLGISCNEQFF.

The J gene is TRBJ2-3, the V gene TRBV7-9, with 7 bases matching TRBD2. The V gene's germline CDR1 is SEHNR and CDR2 FQNEAQ (reference sequence). V gave up 11 bases and J gave up 4 bases; unmatched junction bases: 6. This CDR3 is built from 12 residues. The DNA for the CDR3 is TGTGCCTCGCGCGGGAGCCCAGATACGCAGTATTTT. Its protein is CASRGSPDTQYF.

The chain uses TRBV7-9 and TRBJ2-1, with 13 bases fitting TRBD2. V trimming: 3 bases; J trimming: 7 bases; junction bases outside the gene matches: 3. The CDR3 contains 15 residues. Germline V gives CDR1 SEHNR, CDR2 FQNEAQ (reference sequence). The CDR3 protein is CASSFTSGGENEQFF. In nucleotides, the CDR3 is TGTGCCAGCAGCTTTACTAGCGGGGGGGAGAATGAGCAGTTCTTC.

This clone appeared a single time. The chain is built from TRBV30 and TRBJ2-3; 8 bases fit TRBD2. Germline lookup yields CDR1 GTSNPN and CDR2 SVGIG (reference sequence). Trimming cost V 4 bases and J 8 bases; bases outside gene matches: 17. The length of the CDR3 is 16 residues. The CDR3 region is CAWIGLAKGGGGTQYF. The CDR3 DNA follows: TGTGCCTGGATCGGACTAGCCAAGGGCGGAGGGGGTACGCAGTATTTT.

This clone was counted a single time. This sequence joins TRBV10-1 and TRBJ1-1; possibly TRBD1 for D (5 bases). The CDR3 totals 14 residues. Trimming took 0 bases from V and 4 from J, leaving 9 bases between them. Germline-derived CDR1 and CDR2 are WNHNN and SYGVQD (reference sequence). Written as DNA, the CDR3 is TGCGCCAGCAGTGAGTCGGAAGGGGTCACTGAAGCTTTCTTT. Translation: CASSESEGVTEAFF.

The gene calls are TRBV18 and TRBJ2-5; D uncertain. Trimming removed 0 bases from V and 2 bases from J, with 4 bases in between. The CDR3 covers 13 residues. The germline V gene encodes CDR1 KGHSH and CDR2 LQKENI. CDR3 amino acids: CASSPPNQETQYF. CDR3 DNA sequence: TGTGCCAGCTCACCACCTAATCAAGAGACCCAGTACTTC.

This clone was counted a few times. This chain connects TRBV4-2 to TRBJ1-6; TRBD1 matches 9 bases. This CDR3 is built from 18 residues. J lost 6 bases, V lost 3 bases, and 12 bases had no gene match. Germline V CDR1 and CDR2: LGHNA, YNFKEQ. The CDR3 sequence: CASSQLGMSDRGNSPLHF. The DNA of the CDR3 is TGTGCCAGCAGCCAGTTAGGGATGTCGGACAGGGGTAATTCACCCCTCCACTTT.

V and J are TRBV9 and TRBJ1-2; D is uncertain. CDR1 SGDLS and CDR2 YYNGEE come from the germline V gene. With 3 bases removed from V and 1 base from J, the gap between germline ends came to 16 bases. The CDR3 runs to 16 residues. DNA of the CDR3: TGTGCCAGCAGCGCAACGCTCCGGGGATTTAACTATGGCTACACCTTC. Its protein product is CASSATLRGFNYGYTF.

The chain carries TRBV12-5 and TRBJ2-1, with 11 bases lining up with TRBD1. Germline V gives CDR1 LGHNT, CDR2 FRNRAP. V was pared by 6 bases and J by 2 bases, with 3 bases of the junction left unmatched. The CDR3 is 15 residues long. As DNA, the CDR3 is TGTGCTAGTGGGCGGGGACAGGGGGCCTACAATGAGCAGTTCTTC. Its translation: CASGRGQGAYNEQFF.

The chain is built from TRBV5-1 and TRBJ1-2; D gene unclear. The CDR3 totals 14 residues. Trimming removed 5 bases at V and 0 bases at J, with 11 bases between. The germline V gene encodes CDR1 SGHRS and CDR2 YFSETQ. In DNA, the CDR3 is TGCGCCAGCAGTAGCCGGGGAGCTAACTATGGCTACACCTTC. Translating gives CASSSRGANYGYTF.

This clone is medium-sized (0.01 to 0.1%). The chain uses TRBV9 and TRBJ2-7, with 9 positions matching TRBD1. CDR1 is SGDLS, CDR2 YYNGEE, per germline. The V gene end was trimmed by 1 base and the J gene end by 2 bases; junction bases not matched to a gene: 4. The CDR3 is made up of 15 amino acids. In DNA, the CDR3 is TGTGCCAGCAGCGTATCAACAGGGGGCGCCTACGAGCAGTACTTC. Translated, it gives CASSVSTGGAYEQYF.

The gene calls are TRBV5-1 and TRBJ1-3; tentatively, D is TRBD1 (5 bases). Trimming removed 1 base from V and 4 bases from J, with 9 bases in between. Per the germline V gene, CDR1 is SGHRS and CDR2 is YFSETQ. This CDR3 contains 14 residues. CDR3 loop: CASSLSGSGNTIYF. The CDR3 nucleotides read TGCGCCAGCAGCTTGTCAGGGTCGGGAAACACCATATATTTT.

Regarding this clone: A junction boundary mismatches the germline segment, possibly from a read error. V and J are TRBV7-2 and TRBJ2-2; D is perhaps TRBD1 (6 bases). Germline CDR1 is SGHTA and CDR2 is FQGNSA. The CDR3 totals 15 residues. The CDR3 is CASSLDGQPTRELFF. CDR3 bases: TGTGCCAGCAGCTTAGACGGACAGCCCACCCGGGAGCTGTTTTTT.

The V gene is TRBV29-1, the J gene TRBJ1-1, with 7 nucleotides matching TRBD1. CDR3 length equals 12 residues. CDR1 and CDR2 (germline): SQVTM, ANQGSEA. Trimming removed 7 bases from V and 1 base from J; junction bases left unmatched: 3. The CDR3 is CSAGTANTEAFF. CDR3 nucleotide sequence: TGCAGCGCCGGGACAGCGAACACTGAAGCTTTCTTT.

The rearrangement links TRBV6-5 to TRBJ1-1, with D unclear. The V end lost 7 bases, the J end lost 1 base, and 4 bases lay between the germline ends. Germline CDR1 is MNHEY and CDR2 is SVGAGI. The CDR3 is 11 residues long. The CDR3: CASTGNTEAFF. CDR3 nucleotide sequence: TGTGCCAGCACGGGGAACACTGAAGCTTTCTTT.

The chain is built from TRBV28 and TRBJ2-5; 10 bases fit TRBD2. This CDR3 is built from 15 residues. The germline gives CDR1 MDHEN, CDR2 SYDVKM. V was clipped by 6 bases and J by 2 bases; unmatched bases: 6. CDR3 amino acids: CASRPLAGEQETQYF. CDR3 in DNA: TGTGCCAGCAGGCCCCTAGCGGGAGAACAAGAGACCCAGTACTTC.

V usage is TRBV7-6 and J usage is TRBJ2-3; D is possibly TRBD1 (6 bases). Germline assignment: CDR1 SGHVS and CDR2 FNYEAQ. The CDR3 has 13 amino acids. The V end was cut by 4 bases, the J end by 6 bases, with 11 bases between. The CDR3 sequence: CASSSNQGDTQYF. The DNA for the CDR3 is TGTGCCAGCAGCTCAAATCAGGGGGATACGCAGTATTTT.

The chain carries TRBV5-1 and TRBJ2-1, with 9 bases identical to TRBD2. The CDR3 sequence is 16 residues long. V lost 3 bases and J lost 0; bases outside the gene matches: 4. CDR1 is SGHRS, CDR2 YFSETQ, per germline. The CDR3 sequence: CASSSTSGLSYNEQFF. The CDR3 coding sequence is TGCGCCAGCAGCTCGACTAGCGGCCTCTCCTACAATGAGCAGTTCTTC.

This chain joins TRBV7-2 and TRBJ2-4; 11 positions match TRBD2. The V gene's germline CDR1 is SGHTA and CDR2 FQGNSA. This CDR3 is built from 18 residues. With V trimmed by 3 bases and J by 6 bases, 13 bases remained unmatched. In DNA form, the CDR3 reads TGTGCCAGCAGCTTCCCTCGATTAGCGGGAGGGCCGGGAAACATTCAGTACTTC. Its protein product is CASSFPRLAGGPGNIQYF.

The chain has TRBV14 and TRBJ2-1, with TRBD2 matching 9 bases. The germline V gene has CDR1 SGHDN and CDR2 FVKESK. The CDR3 consists of 18 residues. Germline trimming cut 2 bases from V and 8 bases from J; bases unmatched to any gene: 16. DNA for the CDR3: TGTGCCAGCAGCCAATGGAGTCGAGCGGGAGGATCAGCCTATGAGCAGTTCTTC. Protein product: CASSQWSRAGGSAYEQFF.

The chain couples TRBV4-2 to TRBJ1-2; D gene uncertain. V was clipped by 1 base and J by 3 bases, with 12 bases between them. CDR1 LGHNA and CDR2 YNFKEQ come from the germline V gene. The CDR3 consists of 15 residues. The CDR3 DNA reads TGTGCCAGCAGCCAAGGGTACAGTACCCACTATGGCTACACCTTC. Protein product: CASSQGYSTHYGYTF.

The J gene is TRBJ1-1, the V gene TRBV28, with D unclear. This CDR3 spans 11 amino acids. Germline V lookup: CDR1 MDHEN, CDR2 SYDVKM. V shed 2 bases and J shed 7 bases, with 5 bases lying between them. The CDR3 bases are TGTGCCAGCAGTTTAAACTATGAAGCTTTCTTT. Translated: CASSLNYEAFF.

This clone showed up just once. The J gene is TRBJ2-1, the V gene TRBV9, with 8 bases matching TRBD2. The V gene's germline CDR1 is SGDLS and CDR2 YYNGEE. The CDR3 sequence is 15 residues long. The trim removed 3 bases at V and 1 base at J, leaving 3 bases unmatched. The CDR3 bases are TGTGCCAGCAGCGCCCGGGAGGGGTCCTACAATGAGCAGTTCTTC. This encodes CASSAREGSYNEQFF.

The chain employs TRBV6-5 and TRBJ1-1; 9 bases fit TRBD1. V was pared by 4 bases and J by 9 bases, with 3 bases of the junction left unmatched. The V gene's germline CDR1 is MNHEY and CDR2 SVGAGI. This CDR3 has 12 amino acids. The DNA of the CDR3 is TGTGCCAGCAGTTTCGACAGGGGGAAAGCTTTCTTT. Translated, it gives CASSFDRGKAFF.